The T cell receptor (beta chain) under discussion was sequenced for a study of T cell responses to AZD1222 COVID-19 vaccine. General study results and limits: Mapped onto spike, vaccine-associated CD4 TCRs spanned it and were dominant at 160-218 and 743-854. Unmutated regions of variants are reportedly targeted by nearly half of spike-specific TCRs.

This CDR3 region has 12 residues. Points on this clone: The antigen is unknown.

Libraries were prepared by immunoSEQ multiplex PCR; TCRdb keeps only in-frame clonotypes and omits some of them. The sample records about 160,000 clones, under 95% being singletons. The V and J genes are TRBV12-2 and TRBJ1-2; the table's D call, TRBD1, was not checked against the DNA. TRBV12-2 is reported as a pseudogene. The sample consisted of peripheral blood, taken 28 days after the second AZD1222 dose. The receptor's source is an adult who received the AZD1222 COVID-19 vaccine. This chain's CDR3 is CASRNAQNGYTF. The CDR3 nucleotides read TGTGCAAGTCGCAACGCCCAGAATGGCTACACCTTC.